This T cell receptor (beta chain) was found in a study of shared clonotypes between healthy human individuals. The CDR3 sequence is 14 residues long. Germline V gives CDR1 SQVTM, CDR2 ANQGSEA. TCRdb keeps only in-frame clones here, not all; method: immunoSEQ multiplex PCR. Of almost 700,000 clones in the sample, 90% to 95% were seen once. CD45RO-negative, CCR7-positively selected cells formed the naive CD8 fraction, excluding terminally differentiated effector memory CD45RA+ cells. This sequence joins TRBV29-1 and TRBJ1-1, with D possibly TRBD1 on 5 matching bases. The TCR was taken from a man younger than 45 in good health. The sample comprised naive CD8+ T cells sorted from blood. The CDR3 sequence is CTATGGGAGAEAFF. The CDR3 DNA sequence: TGCACGGCGACGGGGGGAGGGGCTGGGGCTGAAGCTTTCTTT.